This section outlines one T cell receptor beta chain sequence together with its context. In the original processing: Reference gene primer amplification gave nucleated cell count estimates. TCRdb's copy holds only in-frame clones and misses some; the assay was immunoSEQ multiplex PCR. The DNA gave D and trimming, while V, J and clone size come from that table. The table lists 300,000 to 350,000 clones, roughly 90% of them singletons, with approximately 4.5% in the top ten. The data are from a study of blood T cell repertoires in COVID-19. Study summary: Both acute and convalescent COVID-19 samples were obtained from the United States, Italy and Spain.

Sequencing was carried out using PBMCs or T cells enriched from blood (not recorded which). This TCR derives from a woman under 30 with acute COVID-19.

The CDR3 nucleotides read TGCAGCGTTAATTTAGCGGGAGTAGGGTACAATGAGCAGTTCTTC. Encoded protein: CSVNLAGVGYNEQFF. The chain links TRBV29-1 to TRBJ2-1; 9 bases map to TRBD2. The CDR3 runs 15 residues. In germline, CDR1 is SQVTM, CDR2 ANQGSEA. Unmatched junction bases numbered 9, after V lost 5 bases and J lost 4 bases.